This entry lists 20 T cell receptor beta chains sequenced from one sample in a study of blood T cell repertoires in COVID-19. Only in-frame clones appear in the TCRdb table, and some are missing; sequencing was by immunoSEQ multiplex PCR. The table lists 150,000 to 200,000 clones, around 90% of them singletons. The sequencing sample was made of peripheral blood. These receptors were collected from a human donor in a cohort sampled during active COVID-19.

CDR3 nucleotides: TGTGCCAGCGGGCAGCAAGAAGGAAACACCATATATTTT. Encoded protein: CASGQQEGNTIYF. The chain is built from TRBV2 and TRBJ1-3; no firm D call. Trimming took 8 bases from V and 4 from J, leaving 12 bases between them. This CDR3 is 13 amino acids long. Germline lookup yields CDR1 SNHLY and CDR2 FYNNEI.

The chain joins TRBV24-1 to TRBJ2-1, with 11 positions matching TRBD1. The CDR3 contains 15 residues. The V gene end was trimmed by 5 bases and the J gene end by 3 bases; junction bases not matched to a gene: 2. Per germline, CDR1 KGHDR and CDR2 SFDVKD. The CDR3 sequence: CATSAGTGGYNEQFF. CDR3 DNA: TGTGCCACCAGTGCCGGGACAGGGGGCTACAATGAGCAGTTCTTC.

CDR3 DNA sequence: TGCGCCAGCAGCCAAGAAGGGGGTAGTGAGCAGTTCTTC. Its translation is CASSQEGGSEQFF. The chain joins TRBV4-3 to TRBJ2-1; a possible D gene is TRBD1 (6 bases). The CDR3 has 13 amino acids. V was pared by 0 bases and J by 9 bases, with 9 bases between. Germline loops: CDR1 LGHNA, CDR2 YSLEER.

The chain uses TRBV5-8 and TRBJ1-4, with 9 nucleotides matching TRBD1. Germline loops: CDR1 SGHTS, CDR2 YDEGEE. V gave up 5 bases and J gave up 7 bases; unmatched junction bases: 12. The CDR3 consists of 16 residues. CDR3 protein: CASSQPLGQGLEKLFF. The CDR3 region has the DNA TGTGCCAGCAGTCAACCGCTGGGACAGGGACTTGAAAAACTGTTTTTT.

This clone has a single count. The rearrangement uses TRBV13 and TRBJ2-7; D unresolved. The CDR3 extends over 13 amino acids. Germline V lookup: CDR1 PRHDT, CDR2 FYEKMQ (reference sequence). V shed 0 bases and J shed 0 bases, with 3 bases lying between them. The CDR3 is CASSLGNSYEQYF. The CDR3 DNA reads as TGTGCCAGCAGCTTAGGCAACTCCTACGAGCAGTACTTC.

The CDR3: CASSPPGGADEQYF. The CDR3 bases are TGTGCCAGCTCACCACCCGGGGGGGCTGACGAGCAGTACTTC. The J gene is TRBJ2-7, the V gene TRBV18, with 8 bases aligning to TRBD2. J gave up 5 bases and V 0 bases, and 3 bases lay outside the gene matches. CDR3 size: 14 residues. Germline lookup yields CDR1 KGHSH and CDR2 LQKENI.

The chain joins TRBV5-1 to TRBJ2-1, with 9 nucleotides matching TRBD2. J gave up 2 bases and V 5 bases, and 8 bases lay outside the gene matches. The CDR3 has 16 residues. CDR1 is SGHRS and CDR2 is YFSETQ in the germline V gene. CDR3 region: CASSVALAGTYNEQFF. The CDR3, as DNA: TGCGCCAGCAGTGTTGCTCTAGCGGGGACCTACAATGAGCAGTTCTTC.

This clone was recorded once. This rearrangement joins TRBV9 to TRBJ2-6; a possible D gene is TRBD1 (5 bases). The CDR3 extends over 16 amino acids. V was pared by 3 bases and J by 2 bases, with 12 bases between. Germline assignment: CDR1 SGDLS and CDR2 YYNGEE. The CDR3 coding sequence is TGTGCCAGCAGCGCAGGATTAGGGGCTGGGGCCAACGTCCTGACTTTC. It specifies CASSAGLGAGANVLTF.

This clone was observed a handful of times. The chain recombines TRBV4-3 with TRBJ2-1, with 8 nucleotides matching TRBD2. Germline V gene lookup returns CDR1 LGHNA and CDR2 YSLEER. The junction had 5 bases not matched to a gene; V was cut back by 4 bases and J by 6 bases. The CDR3 length is 14 residues. The CDR3, as DNA: TGCGCCAGCAGCCTTCAGCGGGAGAGCAATGAGCAGTTCTTC. Its protein product is CASSLQRESNEQFF.

The chain joins TRBV2 to TRBJ2-7; tentative D call: TRBD1 (6 bases). Per germline, CDR1 SNHLY and CDR2 FYNNEI. V was trimmed by 4 bases and J by 6 bases, leaving 13 bases between them. The CDR3 contains 13 residues. The CDR3 DNA reads TGTGCCAGCAGTGGCAGGGGTGGGGGCGAGCAGTACTTC. Translating gives CASSGRGGGEQYF. The whole variable domain, filled in from reference TRBV2 and TRBJ2-7, reads EPEVTQTPSHQVTQMGQEVILRCVPISNHLYFYWYRQILGQKVEFLVSFYNNEISEKSEIFDDQFSVERPDGSNFTLKIRSTKLEDSAMYFCASSGRGGGEQYFGPGTRLTVT.

V is TRBV9 and J is TRBJ1-1; TRBD1 matches 10 bases. With V trimmed by 4 bases and J by 0 bases, 6 bases remained unmatched. The CDR3 length is 16 residues. From germline, CDR1 is SGDLS and CDR2 YYNGEE. CDR3 region: CASSLGQGVMNTEAFF. The CDR3, as DNA: TGTGCCAGCAGCCTAGGACAGGGGGTCATGAACACTGAAGCTTTCTTT.

The gene calls are TRBV3-1 (or the pseudogene TRBV3-2) and TRBJ1-2; TRBD1 matches 7 bases. Germline trimming cut 4 bases from V and 4 bases from J; bases unmatched to any gene: 6. Germline V lookup: CDR1 LGHDT, CDR2 YNNKEL (reference sequence). The CDR3 spans 14 residues. The CDR3 reads CASSRGDRFYGYTF. CDR3 sequence (DNA): TGTGCCAGCAGCCGAGGGGACAGATTCTATGGCTACACCTTC.

The V gene is TRBV19, the J gene TRBJ2-1, with TRBD1 as a possible D gene (7 bases). With 4 bases removed from V and 4 bases from J, the gap between germline ends came to 11 bases. CDR3 length equals 14 residues. The germline CDR1 and CDR2 sequences are LNHDA and SQIVND (reference sequence). This CDR3 is CASSRQGLYNEQFF. CDR3 nucleotides: TGTGCCAGTAGTAGACAGGGACTTTACAATGAGCAGTTCTTC.

The CDR3 region is CSVNRFREQFF. The CDR3 DNA sequence: TGCAGTGTCAACAGGTTCAGGGAGCAGTTCTTC. The gene calls are TRBV20-1 and TRBJ2-1; tentatively, D is TRBD1 (5 bases). The germline CDR1 and CDR2 sequences are DFQATT and SNEGSKA (reference sequence). V was shortened by 7 bases and J by 10 bases, with 14 bases between the two germline ends. The CDR3 is made up of 11 amino acids.

This clone came up once. V usage is TRBV6-2 or TRBV6-3 and J usage is TRBJ2-1, with 11 bases identical to TRBD2. Trimming took 4 bases from V and 10 from J; bases not matched to a gene: 27. Germline lookup yields CDR1 MNHEY and CDR2 SVGEGT. The CDR3 has 21 residues. CDR3 coding DNA: TGTGCCAGCAGTTGGTCTAAGACTCTAGCGGGGGGTTCCAGGGACCCAAGGGAGCAGTTCTTC. This translates into CASSWSKTLAGGSRDPREQFF.

V usage is TRBV2 and J usage is TRBJ2-5; D may be TRBD2 (6 bases). The CDR3 has 13 residues. From germline, CDR1 is SNHLY and CDR2 FYNNEI. V was trimmed by 7 bases and J by 3 bases, leaving 12 bases between them. The DNA of the CDR3 is TGTGCCAGCACCCGGGACTTGAAAGAGACCCAGTACTTC. It is translated as CASTRDLKETQYF. The full variable domain, rest sourced from reference TRBV2 and TRBJ2-5, is EPEVTQTPSHQVTQMGQEVILRCVPISNHLYFYWYRQILGQKVEFLVSFYNNEISEKSEIFDDQFSVERPDGSNFTLKIRSTKLEDSAMYFCASTRDLKETQYFGPGTRLLVL.

The V and J genes are TRBV2 and TRBJ2-7; 8 bases match TRBD2. Germline V gene sequence: CDR1 SNHLY, CDR2 FYNNEI. The CDR3 spans 14 residues. V shed 5 bases and J 6 bases; nucleotides not matched to a gene: 9. The CDR3 nucleotides are TGTGCCAGCAGTCGAGCGGGAGCCCCAGGCGAGCAGTACTTC. Its translation is CASSRAGAPGEQYF.

This chain connects TRBV27 to TRBJ1-6; D remains unclear. The CDR3 is 14 amino acids. With 3 bases removed from V and 9 bases from J, the gap between germline ends came to 12 bases. Germline lookup yields CDR1 MNHEY and CDR2 SMNVEV (reference sequence). Here the CDR3 DNA reads TGTGCCAGCAGTTTTCAGGTATTCGGTTCACCCCTCCACTTT. It encodes CASSFQVFGSPLHF.

This rearrangement joins TRBV19 to TRBJ2-7; 11 bases are shared with TRBD1. The germline CDR1 and CDR2 sequences are LNHDA and SQIVND (reference sequence). The CDR3 extends over 13 amino acids. J lost 4 bases, V lost 9 bases, and 5 bases had no gene match. In DNA form, the CDR3 reads TGTGCCAGCAACAGGGACAGGGGGTACGAGCAGTACTTC. It yields the protein CASNRDRGYEQYF.

The rearrangement links TRBV28 to TRBJ2-7; 9 bases align to TRBD2. The CDR3 contains 15 residues. J lost 0 bases, V lost 1 base, and 1 base had no gene match. Looked up from germline, CDR1 is MDHEN and CDR2 is SYDVKM. CDR3 sequence reads: CASSLSTSGSYEQYF. The CDR3 nucleotides read TGTGCCAGCAGTTTATCGACTAGCGGCTCCTACGAGCAGTACTTC.